This passage covers 16 T cell receptor beta chains from one sample sequenced in a study of graft-versus-host responses after intestinal transplantation. Clones were sequenced by immunoSEQ multiplex PCR, and TCRdb holds only the in-frame ones, with some missing. Among more than 95,000 clones listed, roughly 87% were seen once. What these receptors recognize is not known. Sequences were derived from unstimulated CD4+ T cells sorted from spleen or lymph node cells, sampled before intestinal transplant. The receptors originated from a human donor who received an intestinal transplant.

The V gene is TRBV4-1, the J gene TRBJ2-7, with D tentatively TRBD1 (5 bases). The germline V and J ends were trimmed by 1 base and 4 bases, with 14 bases remaining between them. The CDR3 has 15 residues. Germline CDR1 and CDR2: MGHRA and YSYEKL. In nucleotides, the CDR3 is TGCGCCAGCAGCCAAGTCTGGACATTAGAGTACGAGCAGTACTTC. It translates to CASSQVWTLEYEQYF.

This clone appeared a single time. The chain carries TRBV9 and TRBJ2-5; TRBD1 might be the D (6 bases). Germline CDR1 is SGDLS and CDR2 is YYNGEE. CDR3 length equals 14 residues. V was trimmed by 3 bases and J by 0 bases, leaving 9 bases between them. CDR3 in DNA: TGTGCCAGCAGCGCTACAGGGTACCAAGAGACCCAGTACTTC. This gives the protein CASSATGYQETQYF.

The chain has TRBV18 and TRBJ2-5; maybe TRBD1 (5 bases). The J call may be faulty, since TRBJ2-7 better matches the DNA end. Germline V lookup: CDR1 KGHSH, CDR2 LQKENI. The CDR3 has 14 amino acids. CDR3 sequence (DNA): TGTGCCAGCTCACCGACAGTGGGCTCCTACGAGCAGTACTTC. As protein: CASSPTVGSYEQYF.

The chain combines TRBV28 with TRBJ2-7, with D tentatively TRBD2 (5 bases). The CDR3 spans 15 residues. With 4 bases removed from V and 4 bases from J, the gap between germline ends came to 17 bases. CDR1 is MDHEN and CDR2 is SYDVKM in the germline V gene. This CDR3 reads CASSYGGRRWYEQYF. CDR3 nucleotides: TGTGCCAGCAGTTACGGAGGACGACGCTGGTACGAGCAGTACTTC. Variable domain in full (rest from reference TRBV28 and TRBJ2-7): DVKVTQSSRYLVKRTGEKVFLECVQDMDHENMFWYRQDPGLGLRLIYFSYDVKMKEKGDIPEGYSVSREKKERFSLILESASTNQTSMYLCASSYGGRRWYEQYFGPGTRLTVT.

V usage is TRBV6-5 and J usage is TRBJ1-6; 7 bases line up with TRBD1. Germline-derived CDR1 and CDR2 are MNHEY and SVGAGI. Germline trimming cut 8 bases from V and 7 bases from J; bases unmatched to any gene: 8. This CDR3 comprises 14 residues. The CDR3 DNA reads as TGTGCCAGCCAACAGGGGACGAGAAATTCACCCCTCCACTTT. Its translation: CASQQGTRNSPLHF.

V is TRBV25-1 and J is TRBJ2-7, with a possible D match to TRBD2 (6 bases). The ends were cut back, 4 bases at V and 4 bases at J, with 17 bases in the middle. Germline V lookup: CDR1 MGHDK, CDR2 SYGVNS. This CDR3 region has 15 residues. CDR3 sequence: CASSGDFPGAYEQYF. The DNA of the CDR3 is TGTGCCAGCAGTGGGGACTTTCCCGGGGCTTACGAGCAGTACTTC.

V usage is TRBV6-4 and J usage is TRBJ2-2; TRBD2 matches 7 bases. CDR1 and CDR2 (germline): MRHNA, SNTAGT. V gave up 2 bases and J gave up 6 bases; unmatched junction bases: 0. The CDR3 runs 13 residues. CDR3 coding DNA: TGTGCCAGCAGTGACGGGGGGGCCGGGGAGCTGTTTTTT. Translation: CASSDGGAGELFF.

V and J are TRBV5-1 and TRBJ1-1; D is perhaps TRBD1 (5 bases). CDR1 and CDR2 (germline): SGHRS, YFSETQ. The CDR3 covers 16 residues. Trimming removed 4 bases from V and 0 bases from J, with 16 bases in between. The CDR3 loop reads CASSPFAGTVNTEAFF. The CDR3 nucleotides read TGCGCCAGCAGCCCCTTCGCCGGGACGGTGAACACTGAAGCTTTCTTT.

The chain is built from TRBV7-9 and TRBJ1-1; no clear D gene. CDR1 is SEHNR, CDR2 FQNEAQ, per germline (reference sequence). V was pared by 1 base and J by 0 bases, with 12 bases between. The CDR3 has 16 amino acids. The CDR3, as DNA: TGTGCCAGCAGCTTAGGTCATCCCTTCTTGAACACTGAAGCTTTCTTT. Protein sequence: CASSLGHPFLNTEAFF.

The chain recombines TRBV15 with TRBJ2-7; D is undetermined. The CDR3 sequence is 16 residues long. Trimming took 0 bases from V and 0 from J, leaving 12 bases between them. Germline CDR1 reads LNHNV; CDR2 reads YYDKDF (reference sequence). The CDR3 DNA follows: TGTGCCACCAGCAGAGATCCGCCCAGTATCTCCTACGAGCAGTACTTC. Protein sequence: CATSRDPPSISYEQYF.

The V and J genes are TRBV6-4 and TRBJ2-5; D not certain. The CDR3 is 14 residues long. V lost 8 bases to trimming and J lost 6 bases, with 19 bases between them. Germline CDR1 and CDR2: MRHNA and SNTAGT. CDR3 nucleotide sequence: TGTGCCAGCTCCGAGACCCGTGACCTGCAGACCCAGTACTTC. Amino acids: CASSETRDLQTQYF.

The rearrangement links TRBV6-1 to TRBJ2-3; 9 bases match TRBD2. Germline CDR1 is MNHNS and CDR2 is SASEGT. CDR3 size: 16 residues. J gave up 4 bases and V 1 base, and 6 bases lay outside the gene matches. The CDR3 DNA is TGTGCCAGCAGTGAAGTAGGGCGGGGGGGCCCAGATACGCAGTATTTT. Encoded protein: CASSEVGRGGPDTQYF.

The rearrangement uses TRBV6-1 and TRBJ2-2; D is possibly TRBD2 (5 bases). CDR1 is MNHNS and CDR2 is SASEGT in the germline V gene. V was shortened by 8 bases and J by 1 base, with 8 bases between the two germline ends. CDR3 length: 13 amino acids. The chain's CDR3 is CASLSENTGELFF. CDR3 nucleotides: TGTGCCAGCCTTAGCGAGAACACCGGGGAGCTGTTTTTT.

The chain couples TRBV10-1 to TRBJ2-4; tentative D call: TRBD1 (6 bases). The V gene's germline CDR1 is WNHNN and CDR2 SYGVQD (reference sequence). The CDR3 totals 16 residues. V lost 4 bases and J 0 bases, leaving 13 bases between the germline ends. The CDR3 loop reads CASSGQELLAKNIQYF. The CDR3 DNA reads TGCGCCAGCAGTGGACAGGAACTACTAGCCAAAAACATTCAGTACTTC.

This rearrangement joins TRBV7-9 to TRBJ1-2, with a possible D match to TRBD1 (5 bases). Trimming pared 2 bases from V and 7 bases from J, leaving 11 bases between. Germline V gene lookup returns CDR1 SEHNR and CDR2 FQNEAQ (reference sequence). CDR3 size: 13 residues. CDR3 amino acids: CASSLYIGAGYTF. In DNA form, the CDR3 reads TGTGCCAGCAGCTTATATATCGGGGCTGGCTACACCTTC. The entire variable domain, with the rest obtained from reference TRBV7-9 and TRBJ1-2, is as follows: DTGVSQNPRHKITKRGQNVTFRCDPISEHNRLYWYRQTLGQGPEFLTYFQNEAQLEKSRLLSDRFSAERPKGSFSTLEIQRTEQGDSAMYLCASSLYIGAGYTFGSGTRLTVV.

V and J are TRBV10-3 and TRBJ2-7; perhaps D is TRBD1 or TRBD2 (5 bases each). Germline V gene data show CDR1 as ENHRY and CDR2 as SYGVKD. This CDR3 is 12 amino acids long. The V end lost 10 bases, the J end lost 6 bases, and 16 bases lay between the germline ends. CDR3 sequence reads: CATRKGTGEQYF. CDR3 in DNA: TGTGCCACACGTAAGGGGACGGGCGAGCAGTACTTC.